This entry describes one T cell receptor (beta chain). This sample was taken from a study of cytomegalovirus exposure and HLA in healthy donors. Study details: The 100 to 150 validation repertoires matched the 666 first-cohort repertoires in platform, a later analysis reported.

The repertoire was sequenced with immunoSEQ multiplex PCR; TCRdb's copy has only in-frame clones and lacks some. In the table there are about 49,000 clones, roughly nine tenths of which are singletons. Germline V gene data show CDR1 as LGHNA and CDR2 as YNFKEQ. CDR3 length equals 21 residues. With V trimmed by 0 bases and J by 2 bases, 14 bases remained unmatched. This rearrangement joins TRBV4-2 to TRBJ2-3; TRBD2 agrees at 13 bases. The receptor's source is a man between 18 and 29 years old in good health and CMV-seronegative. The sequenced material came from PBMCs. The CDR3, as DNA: TGTGCCAGCAGCCAAGAGGGAGCAGGGTGGGGACTAGCGGGGCCCACAGATACGCAGTATTTT. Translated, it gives CASSQEGAGWGLAGPTDTQYF.